This paragraph covers one TCR beta chain sequence. In this sample, this clone turned up a few times. Its antigen target is currently unknown. The input lacks base qualities; no much larger clone sits a single base away. The CDR3 holds 15 amino acids from the cysteine to the phenylalanine. Just the 45-base CDR3 DNA is kept, in frame starting at base 1. Reading the germline V gene gives CDR1 MDHEN and CDR2 SYDVKM. Relative to germline, V is 5 bases shorter and J is 0 bases shorter, with 13 bases between their ends. TCRbeta CDR3 regions were immunosequenced from extracted DNA using the immunoSEQ Assay at Adaptive Biotechnologies. Processing in the source paper ran as follows. To measure the absolute abundance of each unique TCRbeta CDR3, the sequences were collapsed and filtered. Clonality was calculated as 1 minus Pielou's evenness, using only productive in-frame rearrangements. Regional overlap was evaluated by tracking the top 100 nucleotide rearrangements across paired samples, and paired versus unrelated samples were compared using the Morisita index. The immunoSEQ Rearrangement Details tool was used to assess convergence of nucleotide rearrangements onto identical amino acid sequences. TCRdb took over this immuneACCESS table, retaining in-frame rearrangements with V and J assigned. Such tables are incomplete; in checked studies, under half of the missing clones stem from an unresolved V gene, and the remainder is unexplained. From that table come the V and J calls and clone size; the DNA was used to work out D and trimming. A total of fewer than 10,000 clones appear in this sample, about 60% of them only once. Roughly 7.5% of the sample goes to the ten largest clones.

This record belongs to a study of CXCR4 blockade with PD-1 therapy in pancreatic cancer (dated 2019 in TCRdb). Study-level background: The study analyzed resected pancreatic ductal adenocarcinoma using multiplex immunohistochemistry and TCRbeta immunosequencing, along with ex vivo slice culture to test PD-1 and CXCR4 blockade. To look at intratumoral heterogeneity, the researchers TCR-sequenced two geographically distinct regions from each of several tumors.

What the research found in general, with its limitations: Amino acid clone frequency correlated strongly with the number of distinct nucleotide rearrangements encoding it, suggesting convergent selection by common tumor antigens. Only TCRbeta chains were sequenced, so true antigen-specificity overlap of convergent dominant clones remained unconfirmed pending paired alpha-beta single-cell sequencing. Tumors showed clonal expansion, with mean productive clonality roughly 0.13 versus 0.045 in healthy blood, but clonality did not correlate with survival.

The archived tumor blocks came from patients who had not received neoadjuvant therapy before resection. The preserved-tissue arm of the study used 30 to 35 surgical resection samples from under 25 previously untreated pancreatic ductal adenocarcinoma patients. For the resection arm, DNA was extracted from ten 5-micron curls of FFPE tumor adjacent to the multiplex immunohistochemistry slide. The clonotype originates from a human donor with pancreatic ductal adenocarcinoma. The sequence joins TRBV28 to TRBJ1-2; possibly the D gene is TRBD1, per 6 matching bases. Specimen: tumor tissue. DNA sequence: TGTGCCAGCAGTCTCGAGAGGACAGCTAACTATGGCTACACCTTC. This gives the protein CASSLERTANYGYTF.